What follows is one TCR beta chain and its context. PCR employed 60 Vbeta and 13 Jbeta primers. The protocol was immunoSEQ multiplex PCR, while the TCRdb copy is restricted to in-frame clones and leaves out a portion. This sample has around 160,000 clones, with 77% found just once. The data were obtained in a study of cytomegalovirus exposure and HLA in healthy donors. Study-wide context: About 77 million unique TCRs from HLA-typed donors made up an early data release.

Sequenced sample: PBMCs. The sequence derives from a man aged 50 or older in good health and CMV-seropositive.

As DNA, the CDR3 is TGCGCCAGCAGCTTGGGACGGAGGAGCTCCTATAATTCACCCCTCCACTTT. Amino acid sequence: CASSLGRRSSYNSPLHF. The chain joins TRBV5-1 to TRBJ1-6; D unclear. The CDR3 is 17 residues long. Trimming took 0 bases from V and 0 from J, leaving 10 bases between them. CDR1 and CDR2 (germline): SGHRS, YFSETQ.